The present TCR beta chain was sequenced within a study of OX40 agonist ivuxolimab in advanced cancers. Germline lookup yields CDR1 MNHEY and CDR2 SMNVEV (reference sequence). Trimming cost V 6 bases and J 5 bases, with 16 bases left between them. The CDR3 extends over 14 amino acids. Method: immunoSEQ multiplex PCR; TCRdb's copy keeps in-frame clones and lacks some. The sample includes more than 60,000 clones, 84% of them seen just once. People who had autoimmune disease history or systemic immunosuppression were excluded. Material: CD4+ or CD8+ T cells sorted from blood, obtained in a trial of the OX40 agonist ivuxolimab. The chain joins TRBV27 to TRBJ2-5; the D gene is possibly TRBD2 (6 bases). The sequence was obtained from an adult with an advanced solid tumor such as melanoma, head and neck, liver or kidney cancer. The CDR3 spells CASRTFRAGETQYF. The CDR3, as DNA: TGTGCCAGCAGGACCTTTCGAGCGGGCGAGACCCAGTACTTC.